Sequencing of this T cell receptor (beta chain) was carried out in a study of T cells in Graves' hyperthyroidism and ophthalmopathy. Germline CDR1 SGHVS, CDR2 FNYEAQ. The CDR3 contains 15 residues. V gave up 1 base and J gave up 9 bases; unmatched junction bases: 8. RNA transcripts were the template for amplifying TCR beta CDR3 regions. The TCR CDR3 was amplified in a first-round RT-PCR using the HTBI primer set. TCRdb recomputed calls from the multiplex PCR reads with MiXCR, one row per CDR3 protein. This table has 500,000 to 750,000 distinct CDR3 sequences, 40% to 55% appearing once. The clonotype originates from a woman under 30 with Graves' hyperthyroidism. The sequenced material came from peripheral blood or thyroid tissue (not recorded which). This sequence joins TRBV7-6 and TRBJ2-1, with 8 bases that match TRBD2. CDR3 sequence reads: CASSLGAGGITEQFF. CDR3 nucleotides: TGTGCCAGCAGCTTAGGGGCGGGAGGTATTACTGAGCAGTTCTTC.